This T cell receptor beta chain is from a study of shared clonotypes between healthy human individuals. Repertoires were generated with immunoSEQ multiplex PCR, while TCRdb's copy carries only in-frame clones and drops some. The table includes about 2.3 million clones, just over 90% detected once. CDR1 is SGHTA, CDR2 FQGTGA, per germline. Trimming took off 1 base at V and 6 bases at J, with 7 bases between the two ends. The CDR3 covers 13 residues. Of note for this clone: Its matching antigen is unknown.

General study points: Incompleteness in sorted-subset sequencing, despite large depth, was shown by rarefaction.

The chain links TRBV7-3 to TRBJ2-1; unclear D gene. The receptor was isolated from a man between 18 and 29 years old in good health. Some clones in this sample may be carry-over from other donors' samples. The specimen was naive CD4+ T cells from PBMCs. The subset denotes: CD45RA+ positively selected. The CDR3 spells CASSLMRFNEQFF. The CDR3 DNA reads TGTGCCAGCAGCTTAATGCGGTTCAATGAGCAGTTCTTC. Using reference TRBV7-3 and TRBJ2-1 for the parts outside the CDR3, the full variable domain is GAGVSQTPSNKVTEKGKYVELRCDPISGHTALYWYRQSLGQGPEFLIYFQGTGAADDSGLPNDRFFAVRPEGSVSTLKIQRTERGDSAVYLCASSLMRFNEQFFGPGTRLTVL.